This T cell receptor beta chain is from a study of cytomegalovirus exposure and HLA in healthy donors. General observations from the study: Presence/absence comparisons presumed near-even sequencing depth among donors.

On this clone: The antigen remains undetermined.

PCR was performed using 60 Vbeta and 13 Jbeta primers. Profiled with immunoSEQ multiplex PCR; TCRdb holds only in-frame clones, not every one. The data hold over 100,000 clones, with more than 75% observed a single time. This TCR was sampled from a female donor in good health and CMV-seronegative. Source material: PBMCs.

The CDR3 is CASSTREGGLYEQYF. CDR3 nucleotides: TGCGCCAGCAGCACCCGAGAGGGAGGACTTTACGAGCAGTACTTC. The rearrangement links TRBV4-1 to TRBJ2-7, with TRBD2 as a possible D gene (6 bases). Germline V gene lookup returns CDR1 MGHRA and CDR2 YSYEKL. The V end lost 5 bases, the J end lost 4 bases, and 18 bases lay between the germline ends. CDR3 length: 15 residues.